The 21 T cell receptor beta chains in this list originate from one sample, sequenced in a study of blood T cell repertoires in COVID-19. Profiled with immunoSEQ multiplex PCR; TCRdb holds only in-frame clones, not every one. The sample contains under 75,000 clones, about 75% of which appear only once. Source material: peripheral blood. The receptors were gathered from a woman older than 75 with acute or convalescent COVID-19.

This clone turned up a few times. The J gene is TRBJ1-4, the V gene TRBV28; D not resolved. The germline gives CDR1 MDHEN, CDR2 SYDVKM. The CDR3 runs 16 residues. V dropped 3 bases and J dropped 8 bases, with 19 bases sitting between them. CDR3 sequence (DNA): TGTGCCAGCAGTTTGGGGAGAGGGATGTTGGGAGAAAAACTGTTTTTT. Its translation: CASSLGRGMLGEKLFF.

The chain recombines TRBV23-1 with TRBJ2-7, with 11 positions matching TRBD1. TRBV23-1 is treated as an ORF (open reading frame) with a function not yet certain. CDR3 length: 15 amino acids. The V segment lost 4 bases and the J segment 6 bases; nucleotides outside the gene matches: 8. CDR3 coding DNA: TGCGCCAGCAGTCCTCCGGACGGGACAGGGGGCGAGCAGTACTTC. This sequence encodes CASSPPDGTGGEQYF.

This rearrangement joins TRBV5-1 to TRBJ1-2; TRBD1 agrees at 7 bases. The CDR3 contains 14 residues. The germline gives CDR1 SGHRS, CDR2 YFSETQ. With 1 base clipped from V and 6 bases from J, the junction kept 6 bases outside the gene matches. This CDR3 is CASSLYKGADGYTF. The DNA for the CDR3 is TGCGCCAGCAGCTTGTATAAGGGGGCCGATGGCTACACCTTC.

This rearrangement joins TRBV27 to TRBJ1-4; possibly TRBD1 for D (5 bases). This CDR3 comprises 15 residues. Germline V lookup: CDR1 MNHEY, CDR2 SMNVEV (reference sequence). The V and J ends lost 6 bases and 10 bases respectively, with 21 bases between them. Here the CDR3 DNA reads TGTGCCAGCAGCGGGGGGTCTTCGGGGGTGGGAAAACTGTTTTTT. Its protein product is CASSGGSSGVGKLFF.

CDR3 in DNA: TGTGCCAGCAGTTTGGCACTAGCGGGAGGGGATGAGCAGTTCTTC. Translated, it gives CASSLALAGGDEQFF. This chain joins TRBV28 and TRBJ2-1; 13 bases align to TRBD2. Germline CDR1 MDHEN, CDR2 SYDVKM. V gave up 3 bases and J gave up 8 bases; unmatched junction bases: 4. The CDR3 length is 15 residues.

The chain couples TRBV5-1 to TRBJ2-3; 7 bases agree with TRBD2. The CDR3 spans 16 residues. V lost 0 bases to trimming and J lost 2 bases; unmatched junction nucleotides: 6. In germline, CDR1 is SGHRS, CDR2 YFSETQ. The CDR3 nucleotides are TGCGCCAGCAGCTTGGACCCGGGAGGAATCACAGATACGCAGTATTTT. Protein product: CASSLDPGGITDTQYF. Complete variable domain (other parts from reference TRBV5-1 and TRBJ2-3): KAGVTQTPRYLIKTRGQQVTLSCSPISGHRSVSWYQQTPGQGLQFLFEYFSETQRNKGNFPGRFSGRQFSNSRSEMNVSTLELGDSALYLCASSLDPGGITDTQYFGPGTRLTVL.

This clone is a singleton in its sample. V usage is TRBV7-2 and J usage is TRBJ1-6; D may be TRBD1 (5 bases). Between the trimmed V and J ends, which lost 5 bases and 8 bases, there was a span of 16 bases. Germline V gene sequence: CDR1 SGHTA, CDR2 FQGNSA. The CDR3 covers 15 residues. CDR3 coding DNA: TGTGCCAGCAGCGCGGGGCCCGTCTCGTATTCACCCCTCCACTTT. It specifies CASSAGPVSYSPLHF.

The genes are TRBV5-1 and TRBJ2-2; tentative D call: TRBD1 (6 bases). From germline, CDR1 is SGHRS and CDR2 YFSETQ. V was shortened by 0 bases and J by 4 bases, with 10 bases between the two germline ends. CDR3 size: 15 residues. CDR3 loop: CASSLVQGGTGELFF. The CDR3 DNA is TGCGCCAGCAGCTTGGTACAGGGCGGCACCGGGGAGCTGTTTTTT.

The chain uses TRBV7-2 and TRBJ2-5; D is possibly TRBD1 (5 bases). Per germline, CDR1 SGHTA and CDR2 FQGNSA. The CDR3 contains 16 residues. V was cut by 1 base and J by 5 bases, with 17 bases left in between. The CDR3 coding sequence is TGTGCCAGCAGCTTAGTCTGGACACGGAGTGGGGAGACCCAGTACTTC. Translation: CASSLVWTRSGETQYF.

This clone was detected only once. The rearrangement uses TRBV30 and TRBJ2-7; 8 nucleotides line up with TRBD1. V dropped 4 bases and J dropped 4; count of bases not matched to a gene: 12. The CDR3 is made up of 15 amino acids. The V gene's germline CDR1 is GTSNPN and CDR2 SVGIG (reference sequence). CDR3 coding DNA: TGTGCCTGGACCTTTTGGGACAGGCCGTGGTACGAGCAGTACTTC. The encoded protein is CAWTFWDRPWYEQYF.

About this clone itself: The same CDR3 arises from other DNA sequences in this sample as well. This chain joins TRBV30 and TRBJ1-5, with D maybe TRBD1 (6 bases). CDR1 is GTSNPN, CDR2 SVGIG, per germline (reference sequence). With 0 bases removed from V and 4 bases from J, the gap between germline ends came to 7 bases. The CDR3 contains 13 residues. The CDR3 nucleotides read TGTGCCTGGAGTGTGAGGGGGAATCAGCCCCAGCATTTT. Protein: CAWSVRGNQPQHF.

This clone has a single count. The chain has TRBV5-1 and TRBJ1-4; 7 nucleotides match TRBD1. V was pared by 0 bases and J by 4 bases, with 9 bases of the junction left unmatched. Germline lookup yields CDR1 SGHRS and CDR2 YFSETQ. The CDR3 has 17 amino acids. The CDR3 reads CASSLAGGRGVNEKLFF. CDR3 DNA sequence: TGCGCCAGCAGCTTGGCAGGGGGTCGCGGGGTTAATGAAAAACTGTTTTTT.

This clone was counted a single time. V gene TRBV27 combines with J gene TRBJ1-5; 8 bases are a match to TRBD1. V was clipped by 6 bases and J by 6 bases; unmatched bases: 10. The CDR3 covers 15 residues. Germline CDR1 MNHEY, CDR2 SMNVEV (reference sequence). CDR3 DNA: TGTGCCAGCAGACCCCAGGGGGCGATTCTTCAGCCCCAGCATTTT. Residues: CASRPQGAILQPQHF.

This clone came up once. This chain links TRBV19 with TRBJ2-4, with TRBD1 matching over 8 bases. The CDR3 length is 16 residues. The germline gives CDR1 LNHDA, CDR2 SQIVND (reference sequence). J was trimmed by 7 bases and V by 1 base; bases with no gene match: 9. CDR3 residues: CASSIASTGVGNIQYF. DNA of the CDR3: TGTGCCAGTAGTATAGCTTCGACAGGGGTAGGGAACATTCAGTACTTC.

The chain carries TRBV27 and TRBJ1-4, with D possibly TRBD1 on 5 matching bases. V dropped 5 bases and J dropped 2 bases, with 12 bases sitting between them. CDR1 and CDR2 from the germline V gene are MNHEY and SMNVEV (reference sequence). This CDR3 is built from 15 residues. CDR3 DNA: TGTGCCAGCAGTACCTGGGGGAGGACTAATGAAAAACTGTTTTTT. Protein: CASSTWGRTNEKLFF.

This clone was observed a handful of times. This chain uses TRBV18 with TRBJ2-7, with TRBD2 matching 7 bases. V shed 3 bases and J 7 bases; nucleotides not matched to a gene: 3. The CDR3 spans 12 residues. Germline V lookup: CDR1 KGHSH, CDR2 LQKENI. CDR3 in amino acids: CASSPGEGEQYF. In DNA form, the CDR3 reads TGTGCCAGCTCACCGGGGGAGGGAGAGCAGTACTTC.

CDR3 loop: CASSFAVGQGNTEAFF. CDR3 DNA: TGTGCCAGCAGCTTTGCCGTGGGGCAGGGGAACACTGAAGCTTTCTTT. V gene TRBV7-2 combines with J gene TRBJ1-1; the D gene is possibly TRBD1 (5 bases). The V end lost 3 bases, the J end lost 1 base, and 15 bases lay between the germline ends. The germline CDR1 and CDR2 sequences are SGHTA and FQGNSA. The CDR3 length is 16 residues.

The rearrangement links TRBV9 to TRBJ2-5, with D maybe TRBD1 (5 bases). The V end lost 4 bases, the J end lost 5 bases, and 12 bases lay between the germline ends. The V gene's germline CDR1 is SGDLS and CDR2 YYNGEE. CDR3 size: 13 residues. CDR3 residues: CASSSQGFETQYF. The CDR3 bases are TGTGCCAGCAGCTCCCAGGGTTTTGAGACCCAGTACTTC.

In its sample, this clone was seen a few times. This sequence joins TRBV18 and TRBJ2-3, with 8 bases matching TRBD1. Trimming cost V 3 bases and J 6 bases; bases outside gene matches: 5. The CDR3 is 14 amino acids. Germline V gives CDR1 KGHSH, CDR2 LQKENI. The CDR3 coding sequence is TGTGCCAGCTCACCCAGGGGGCTGAAGGATACGCAGTATTTT. It yields the protein CASSPRGLKDTQYF.

V and J are TRBV5-1 and TRBJ1-2; a weak D match, TRBD1 (6 bases). The V end was cut by 4 bases, the J end by 6 bases, with 22 bases between. Germline assignment: CDR1 SGHRS and CDR2 YFSETQ. This CDR3 contains 16 residues. This CDR3 is CASSPQQGTPLHGYTF. The CDR3 DNA is TGCGCCAGCAGCCCCCAACAGGGAACCCCTCTACATGGCTACACCTTC.

The chain is built from TRBV19 and TRBJ2-1, with D perhaps matching TRBD2 (6 bases). In germline, CDR1 is LNHDA, CDR2 SQIVND (reference sequence). Trimming took 6 bases from V and 0 from J, leaving 15 bases between them. The CDR3 spans 16 residues. CDR3: CASSSRRGGSYNEQFF. In DNA form, the CDR3 reads TGTGCCAGTAGCTCCCGGCGGGGTGGCTCCTACAATGAGCAGTTCTTC.